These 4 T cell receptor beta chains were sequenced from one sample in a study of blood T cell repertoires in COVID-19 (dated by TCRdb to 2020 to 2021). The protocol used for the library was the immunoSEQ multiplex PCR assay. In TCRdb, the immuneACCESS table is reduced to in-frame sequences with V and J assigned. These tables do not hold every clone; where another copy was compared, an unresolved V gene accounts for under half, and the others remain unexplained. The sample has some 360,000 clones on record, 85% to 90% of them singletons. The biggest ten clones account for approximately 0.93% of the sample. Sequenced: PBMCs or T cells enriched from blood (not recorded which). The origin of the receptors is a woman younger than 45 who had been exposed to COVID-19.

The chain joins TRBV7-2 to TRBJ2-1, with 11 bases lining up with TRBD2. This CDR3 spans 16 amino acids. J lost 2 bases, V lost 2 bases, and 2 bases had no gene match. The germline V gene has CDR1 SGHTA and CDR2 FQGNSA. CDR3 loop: CASSLMTSGTYNEQFF. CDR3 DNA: TGTGCCAGCAGCTTAATGACTAGCGGGACCTACAATGAGCAGTTCTTC.

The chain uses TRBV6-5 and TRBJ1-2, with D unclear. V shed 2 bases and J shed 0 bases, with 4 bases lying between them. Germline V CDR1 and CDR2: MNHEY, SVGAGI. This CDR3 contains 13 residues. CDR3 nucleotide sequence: TGTGCCAGCAGTTACGCGGCTAACTATGGCTACACCTTC. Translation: CASSYAANYGYTF.

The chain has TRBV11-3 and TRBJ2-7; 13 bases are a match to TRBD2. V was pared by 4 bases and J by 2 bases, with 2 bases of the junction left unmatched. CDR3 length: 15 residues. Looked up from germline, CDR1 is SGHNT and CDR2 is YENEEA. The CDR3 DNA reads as TGTGCCAGCAGCTCCACTAGCGGGAGGGCCTACGAGCAGTACTTC. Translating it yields CASSSTSGRAYEQYF.

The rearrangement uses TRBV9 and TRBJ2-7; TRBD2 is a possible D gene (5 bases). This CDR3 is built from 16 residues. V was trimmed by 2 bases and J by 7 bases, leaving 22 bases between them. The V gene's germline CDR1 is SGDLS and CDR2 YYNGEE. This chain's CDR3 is CASSVGYRTPPLEQYF. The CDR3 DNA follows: TGTGCCAGCAGCGTCGGTTATCGGACTCCCCCCTTGGAGCAGTACTTC.